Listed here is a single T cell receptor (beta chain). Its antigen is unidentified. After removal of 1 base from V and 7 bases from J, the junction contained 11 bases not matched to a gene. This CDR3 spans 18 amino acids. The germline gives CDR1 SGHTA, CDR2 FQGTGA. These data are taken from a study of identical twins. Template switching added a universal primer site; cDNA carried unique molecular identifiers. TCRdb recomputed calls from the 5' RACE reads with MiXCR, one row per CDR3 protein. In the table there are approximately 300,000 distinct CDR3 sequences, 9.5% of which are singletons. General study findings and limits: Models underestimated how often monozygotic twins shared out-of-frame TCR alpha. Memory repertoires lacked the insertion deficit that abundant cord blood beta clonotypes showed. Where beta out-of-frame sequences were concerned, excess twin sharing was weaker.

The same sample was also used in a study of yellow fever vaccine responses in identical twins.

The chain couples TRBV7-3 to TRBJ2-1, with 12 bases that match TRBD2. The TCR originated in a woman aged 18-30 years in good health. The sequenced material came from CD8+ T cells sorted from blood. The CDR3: CASSLIGGTSGFENEQFF. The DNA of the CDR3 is TGTGCCAGCAGCTTAATAGGGGGGACTAGCGGGTTTGAGAATGAGCAGTTCTTC.